This TCR beta chain appears in the sequencing data of a study of post-analysis software for immune sequencing data. Looking at the study overall: Clinical courses comprised relapsing-remitting, secondary progressive and progressive-relapsing multiple sclerosis. Findings and caveats of the study: Significantly lower normalized Chao1 diversity was seen in multiple sclerosis patients than in controls. Patients used four to six TRBV segments, including TRBV5-6, TRBV5-1 and TRBV20-1, more often than controls.

Per the germline V gene, CDR1 is SEHNR and CDR2 is FQNEAQ (reference sequence). V was pared by 3 bases and J by 11 bases, with 13 bases between. This CDR3 has 12 amino acids. cDNA libraries of TCR beta carried unique molecular identifiers. TCRdb re-derived calls from the PCR reads in MiXCR, one entry per CDR3 protein. The sample consists of over 700,000 distinct CDR3 sequences, 30% of them appearing once. The sample holds a few counts of this clonotype. Its antigen is currently unknown. Sequenced input: blood. V usage is TRBV7-9 and J usage is TRBJ2-5, with D tentatively TRBD1 or TRBD2 (6 bases each). The clonotype comes from a girl aged 10-17 years with multiple sclerosis. CDR3 nucleotide sequence: TGTGCCAGCAGCTTTGAGGGGGGCGGGCAGTACTTC. It codes for CASSFEGGGQYF.